This T cell receptor (beta chain) was identified during a study of beta chain features in type 1 diabetes. Reverse transcription of all isolated RNA meant that expressed TCRB transcripts were sequenced. Only in-frame clones appear in the TCRdb table, and some are missing; sequencing was by immunoSEQ multiplex PCR. In the table there are about 220,000 clones, 11% of which are singletons. V was trimmed by 6 bases and J by 3 bases, leaving 15 bases between them. The CDR3 is made up of 15 amino acids. The germline V gene encodes CDR1 SNHLY and CDR2 FYNNEI. This TCR derives from a man younger than 35 in good health. Source material: central memory CD4+ T cells from blood. The chain employs TRBV2 and TRBJ2-1; tentatively, D is TRBD1 (5 bases). The CDR3 coding sequence is TGTGCCAGCAGCAAGACCCTGACAGACTACAATGAGCAGTTCTTC. The encoded protein is CASSKTLTDYNEQFF. Supplemented by reference TRBV2 and TRBJ2-1, the full variable domain reads EPEVTQTPSHQVTQMGQEVILRCVPISNHLYFYWYRQILGQKVEFLVSFYNNEISEKSEIFDDQFSVERPDGSNFTLKIRSTKLEDSAMYFCASSKTLTDYNEQFFGPGTRLTVL.